This TCR beta chain was obtained from a study of Tregs in tolerant kidney transplant recipients (dated by TCRdb to between 2018 and 2020). Regarding the research as a whole: Related donors were used in the transplants with nonmyeloablative bone marrow transplantation, and mixed chimerism was transient in the human trials. Before combined kidney and bone marrow transplantation, this study identified donor-specific regulatory T cells using TCRbeta sequencing and then followed those same cells after transplant.

This specimen's time point label, per the study, means: blood sample drawn before combined kidney and bone marrow transplant. Thawed PBMCs were FACS-sorted into unstimulated Tregs (CD4+CD25+CD127-), CD4+ non-Tregs (CD4+CD25-), CD4 cells and CD8 cells. Before Treg sorting, thawed PBMCs were rested overnight at 37°C with approximately 200 IU/ml IL-2. A few combined kidney and bone marrow transplant recipients from the ITN036ST trial were included as patients, and samples were available only from these trial subjects. Healthy control blood was processed by Ficoll density gradient to PBMCs and cryopreserved; patient PBMCs were collected before and after transplant. For TCRbeta CDR3 sequencing, genomic DNA from the sorted cells was extracted using the QIAGEN DNeasy Blood and Tissue Kit. High-throughput TCRbeta CDR3 sequencing was carried out commercially through immunoSEQ, with PCR amplification with bias correction and internal controls included. The paper's data handling went like this. Unique productive TCRbeta sequences were defined by CDR3 nucleotide sequence when primers matched and otherwise by CDR3 amino acid sequence together with Vbeta and Jbeta genes. As a correction for sorting error, sequences shared between sorted populations at a frequency ratio of 2:1 or less were discarded, and the remaining shared sequences were assigned to the higher population. Donor-reactive sequences were defined as at least 5-fold expanded in CFSE-low cells versus unstimulated cells, with frequency of at least 0.01% in CFSE-low cells. Repertoire divergence was quantified by Jensen-Shannon divergence using the top 100 TCRbeta sequences ranked by frequency. For samples with multiple sequencing runs, sorting error was corrected separately for each run before the runs were pooled. TCRdb took over this immuneACCESS table, retaining in-frame rearrangements with V and J assigned. Such tables are incomplete; in checked studies, under half of the missing clones stem from an unresolved V gene, and the remainder is unexplained. D and trimming come from the DNA, and the V and J calls and clone size come from that table. This sample has under 95,000 clones in its table, and less than 95% of those were observed once. The ten largest clones capture approximately 0.33% of the sample.

A remark on this clone: The antigen it recognizes is unknown. No much larger clone is present one base from it, and per-base qualities are unavailable.

Study-level results and caveats: Biological reproducibility was not directly addressed, though technical replication error appeared minimal. Because the study included only a small number of patients, the results must be confirmed in larger populations and under other immunosuppression protocols. In tolerant patients, donor-specific Tregs expanded more than Tregs overall, which suggests antigen-driven rather than nonspecific expansion. Expanding Tregs with activated donor B cells appeared to identify the most biologically relevant and donor-specific TCRbeta repertoire. PCR primers changed over time for some patients, so nucleotide-level comparison across those patients' samples was not possible.

Reading the germline V gene gives CDR1 MNHNS and CDR2 SASEGT. The junction shows trimming of 5 bases on V and 0 bases on J, plus 19 bases between the germline ends. The CDR3 goes from the cysteine to the phenylalanine over 17 residues. Only the CDR3 part of the read is kept: 51 bases, read in frame from the first base. The rearranged chain carries TRBV6-1 and TRBJ1-1, with no confident D gene call. This TCR came from a human donor who received a combined kidney and bone marrow transplant. The specimen was Tregs from blood, collected before the transplant. The base sequence is TGTGCCAGCAGTCAAGACGGCTCGATCCTTTTGAACACTGAAGCTTTCTTT. Translated, it gives CASSQDGSILLNTEAFF.